This T cell receptor beta chain was captured in a study of response to subunit inactivated influenza vaccine (dated by TCRdb to the late 2010s). Context from the whole study: Deep quantitative profiling of the T cell receptor repertoire was used in the study to follow responses to a trivalent subunit inactivated influenza vaccine.

This clonotype was counted many times. No cognate antigen has been identified for it. No base quality information exists; no much larger clone differs at one position. Library preparation employed RT-PCR. Sequencing was performed on an Illumina HiSeq 2500. Through fastp at Q25 and MiXCR, TCRdb rebuilt clones from the public reads, retaining in-frame beta chains. Under each unique CDR3 protein, matching rows form one entry showing the most common genes and DNA. The sample table contains hundreds of thousands of distinct CDR3 sequences; only one count was recorded for over 9% of them. The biggest ten clones account for 9.5% to 11% of the sample. Here is what the overall study found, with its caveats: It was suggested by the authors that each seasonal influenza vaccination may recruit only a limited number of new T cells.

The CDR3 has 13 amino acids, counting the end cysteine and phenylalanine. Only CDR3 DNA is held: 39 bases, read in frame from base 1. The germline V gene specifies SGHTA as CDR1 and FQGTGA as CDR2. V gives up 2 bases and J gives up 11 bases, and the segment between their germline ends measures 13 bases. These data also featured in a second study, about T cells expressing NK-cell markers. The second study, in turn, reports: TCR beta cDNA libraries were prepared using 5'RACE template switching, which introduced a universal primer site and unique molecular identifiers. In sorted CD3+CD56+NKG2C+, CD3+CD56+NKG2C- and CD3+CD56-NKG2C+ T-cell subsets from about eight donors, TCR beta-chain repertoires were profiled. Of the eight sequenced donors, seven were found to be HCMV-seropositive and one was found to be HCMV-seronegative. In several experiments an anti-gammadeltaTCR antibody was added to restrict sorting to alphabetaTCR-expressing T cells. In six donors, the dominant CD3+CD56+NKG2C+ clonotypes were among the top 10 CD8+ clonotypes and accounted for about 1.0-7.0% of CD8+ T cells. Those dominant clonotypes were again the most abundant among CD3+CD56-NKG2C+ cells in a few donors, at roughly 25-60.1%. It remained unclear whether the expanded NKG2C-expressing T cell clones were specific for HCMV antigens. All eight donors whose samples were sequenced were randomly selected healthy volunteers, three of them men and five women. HCMV-specific IgG was detected in serum with a commercial ELISA kit to determine HCMV serostatus. Ficoll density gradient centrifugation was used to isolate peripheral blood mononuclear cells from blood. Bulk peripheral blood T-cell repertoires were additionally sequenced from unsorted PBMC for over five donors. Synthesis of cDNA was primed from the TCR beta constant segment and was followed by two consecutive PCR amplification steps. Illumina HiSeq 2000/2500, MiSeq or NextSeq was used to sequence libraries as 2 x 150 bp reads. Reads were demultiplexed and grouped by UMI with MIGEC, and clonotypes were assembled and quantified with MiTCR. To remove erroneous sequences, TCR cDNA sequences were retained only when supported by two or more reads. Downstream repertoire analysis used the tcR package, and clonotypes were matched across fractions by CDR3 nucleotide sequence plus V segment. Antigen specificity was annotated against VDJdb with VDJmatch, allowing one amino acid substitution in CDR3.

This TCR was recovered from a man in his fifties who received an inactivated influenza vaccine. Donor details come from another sample of the same person, matched by shared clones. This chain is built from TRBV7-3 and TRBJ2-1; TRBD1 could be the D gene, as 5 bases match. Sequenced here: PBMCs from blood, sampled on the day of vaccination. The nucleotide sequence reads TGTGCCAGCAGCTTAGATGAGGACACCCAGCAGTTCTTC. Translated, it reads CASSLDEDTQQFF.